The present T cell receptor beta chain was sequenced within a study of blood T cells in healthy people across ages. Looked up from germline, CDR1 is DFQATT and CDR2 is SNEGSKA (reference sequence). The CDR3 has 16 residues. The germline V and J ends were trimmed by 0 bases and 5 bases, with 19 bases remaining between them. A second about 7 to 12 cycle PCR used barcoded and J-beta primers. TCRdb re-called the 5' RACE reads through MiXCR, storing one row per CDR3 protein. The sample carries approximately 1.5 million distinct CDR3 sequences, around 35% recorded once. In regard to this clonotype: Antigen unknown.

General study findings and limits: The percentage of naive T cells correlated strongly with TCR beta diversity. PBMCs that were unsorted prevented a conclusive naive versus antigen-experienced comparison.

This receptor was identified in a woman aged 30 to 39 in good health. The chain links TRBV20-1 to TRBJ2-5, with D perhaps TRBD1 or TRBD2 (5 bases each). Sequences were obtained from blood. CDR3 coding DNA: TGCAGTGCTAGAGATCCAAGAACGGGGCGCCCCGAGACCCAGTACTTC. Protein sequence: CSARDPRTGRPETQYF.